This T cell receptor (beta chain) was captured by sequencing in a study of CD8 T cells in Susac syndrome. Looked up from germline, CDR1 is GTSNPN and CDR2 is SVGIG (reference sequence). Trimming took 4 bases from V and 2 from J, leaving 8 bases between them. This CDR3 is built from 12 residues. When the RNA was reverse transcribed, random hexamers were used with an input of about 0.5 to 1 ug. A single record per CDR3 protein comes from TCRdb applying MiXCR to the immunoSEQ multiplex PCR reads. In the table there are 150,000 or so distinct CDR3 sequences, around 95% of which are singletons. CD8+ and CD4+ T cells from blood underwent TCR beta sequencing. The multiple sclerosis controls consisted of treatment-naive patients with relapsing-remitting disease, either stable or active. TEMRA cells were FACS-enriched, unlike CD8+ and CD4+ T cells, which were negatively isolated.

This receptor was taken from a human donor with multiple sclerosis. The chain is built from TRBV30 and TRBJ1-1; the D gene is possibly TRBD1 (6 bases). Material for sequencing was CD8+ T cells from PBMCs. The CDR3 DNA is TGTGCCTGGAAGGGGGATAACACTGAAGCTTTCTTT. The encoded protein is CAWKGDNTEAFF.